The 14 T cell receptor beta chains below were found in one sample sequenced in a study of cytomegalovirus exposure and HLA in healthy donors. Primers: 60 Vbeta forward and 13 Jbeta reverse. Sequenced by immunoSEQ multiplex PCR; TCRdb stores in-frame clones only, minus some. This table holds tens of thousands of clones, around 80% found once. Sequenced input: PBMCs. The receptors stem from a male donor in good health and CMV-seropositive.

V and J are TRBV5-1 and TRBJ2-3; 11 nucleotides align to TRBD1. Germline lookup yields CDR1 SGHRS and CDR2 YFSETQ. The CDR3 is 15 residues long. V lost 3 bases, J lost 4 bases, and 4 bases stayed unmatched. The CDR3 here is CASSYGQGAADTQYF. CDR3 coding DNA: TGCGCCAGCAGCTATGGACAGGGGGCCGCAGATACGCAGTATTTT.

This clone was found once. This sequence joins TRBV28 and TRBJ1-5; D not certain. Trimming pared 2 bases from V and 6 bases from J, leaving 5 bases between. This CDR3 region has 12 residues. Germline V CDR1 and CDR2: MDHEN, SYDVKM. CDR3 sequence (DNA): TGTGCCAGCAGTTTACCAGTTCAGCCCCAGCATTTT. This gives the protein CASSLPVQPQHF.

The chain carries TRBV9 and TRBJ2-3, with 10 bases that match TRBD2. V gave up 0 bases and J gave up 5 bases; unmatched junction bases: 0. CDR3 size: 14 residues. Per the germline V gene, CDR1 is SGDLS and CDR2 is YYNGEE. CDR3 nucleotide sequence: TGTGCCAGCAGCGTAGTAGCGGGGGGAGATACGCAGTATTTT. It encodes CASSVVAGGDTQYF.

The gene calls are TRBV30 and TRBJ2-7, with D possibly TRBD1 on 5 matching bases. CDR1 GTSNPN and CDR2 SVGIG come from the germline V gene (reference sequence). This CDR3 is built from 12 residues. V lost 2 bases, J lost 9 bases, and 14 bases lay in between. As DNA, the CDR3 is TGTGCCTGGAGTCCTCTAACAGGTGGGCAGTACTTC. It translates to CAWSPLTGGQYF.

The chain is built from TRBV9 and TRBJ2-5; D is unclear. Trimming removed 0 bases at V and 0 bases at J, with 9 bases between. The CDR3 has 15 amino acids. The germline V gene has CDR1 SGDLS and CDR2 YYNGEE. CDR3 sequence: CASSVDAEYQETQYF. The CDR3 DNA follows: TGTGCCAGCAGCGTAGATGCGGAATACCAAGAGACCCAGTACTTC.

This sequence joins TRBV5-4 and TRBJ1-1, with D possibly being TRBD1 (5 bases). This CDR3 region has 15 residues. The V and J ends lost 2 bases and 0 bases respectively, with 11 bases between them. Germline CDR1 and CDR2: SGHNT and YYREEE (reference sequence). This chain's CDR3 is CASSFIDSMNTEAFF. CDR3 bases: TGTGCCAGCAGCTTCATTGACAGCATGAACACTGAAGCTTTCTTT.

The rearrangement links TRBV7-2 to TRBJ1-1; D is unresolved. CDR1 and CDR2 from the germline V gene are SGHTA and FQGNSA. The CDR3 runs to 17 residues. V gave up 5 bases and J gave up 4 bases, with 23 bases separating them. The CDR3 DNA reads as TGTGCCAGCAGCCAGTTTGCCGGGCGCGGGTTCGCCACTGAAGCTTTCTTT. This gives the protein CASSQFAGRGFATEAFF.

This rearrangement joins TRBV28 to TRBJ2-4; possibly TRBD1 for D (6 bases). The V end lost 10 bases, the J end lost 0 bases, and 10 bases lay between the germline ends. CDR1 is MDHEN, CDR2 SYDVKM, per germline. The CDR3 is 13 residues long. CDR3: CATQGIAKNIQYF. CDR3 nucleotides: TGTGCCACCCAGGGGATAGCCAAAAACATTCAGTACTTC.

The genes are TRBV7-9 and TRBJ2-1; 8 bases are a match to TRBD2. CDR1 is SEHNR, CDR2 FQNEAQ, per germline (reference sequence). The V and J ends lost 1 base and 5 bases, in that order; junction bases with no gene match: 4. The CDR3 is 15 residues long. The CDR3 loop is CASSLGLAGDNEQFF. CDR3 bases: TGTGCCAGCAGCTTAGGGCTAGCGGGCGACAATGAGCAGTTCTTC.

The count of this clone is one. The chain employs TRBV2 and TRBJ2-7, with 7 bases identical to TRBD2. The CDR3 has 12 amino acids. The germline V gene has CDR1 SNHLY and CDR2 FYNNEI. V lost 6 bases, J lost 6 bases, and 5 bases stayed unmatched. The CDR3 DNA is TGTGCCAGCAGCGTGACTAGCACCGAGCAGTACTTC. It specifies CASSVTSTEQYF.

This chain links TRBV29-1 with TRBJ1-5, with a weak D call TRBD1 (5 bases). Trimming removed 7 bases from V and 3 bases from J, with 10 bases in between. The CDR3 loop spans 12 amino acids. Germline CDR1 SQVTM, CDR2 ANQGSEA. This CDR3 reads CSAGGSNQPQHF. The DNA of the CDR3 is TGCAGCGCGGGGGGATCCAATCAGCCCCAGCATTTT.

About this clone: Distinct nucleotide sequences in the sample also encode this CDR3. V is TRBV27 and J is TRBJ2-7; perhaps TRBD1 as D (7 bases). The CDR3 sequence is 12 residues long. V was clipped by 2 bases and J by 7 bases, with 9 bases between them. Germline loops: CDR1 MNHEY, CDR2 SMNVEV (reference sequence). This chain's CDR3 is CASSLQGGEQYF. CDR3 bases: TGTGCCAGCAGTTTACAGGGGGGAGAGCAGTACTTC.

This chain uses TRBV6-4 with TRBJ1-1; perhaps TRBD1 as D (6 bases). This CDR3 spans 15 amino acids. Trimming removed 0 bases from V and 7 bases from J, with 15 bases in between. The germline V gene has CDR1 MRHNA and CDR2 SNTAGT. CDR3 region: CASSDSRGGGGEAFF. The CDR3 DNA is TGTGCCAGCAGTGACTCGAGAGGGGGAGGGGGTGAAGCTTTCTTT.

Remarks on this clone: Other nucleotide sequences in the sample specify the same CDR3. This sequence joins TRBV19 and TRBJ1-1; TRBD1 agrees at 7 bases. This CDR3 region has 13 residues. CDR1 and CDR2 (germline): LNHDA, SQIVND (reference sequence). Losses at the gene ends were 4 bases for V and 2 bases for J; bases not matched to a gene: 1. As DNA, the CDR3 is TGTGCCAGTAGTACAGGGGGAAACACTGAAGCTTTCTTT. It encodes CASSTGGNTEAFF.